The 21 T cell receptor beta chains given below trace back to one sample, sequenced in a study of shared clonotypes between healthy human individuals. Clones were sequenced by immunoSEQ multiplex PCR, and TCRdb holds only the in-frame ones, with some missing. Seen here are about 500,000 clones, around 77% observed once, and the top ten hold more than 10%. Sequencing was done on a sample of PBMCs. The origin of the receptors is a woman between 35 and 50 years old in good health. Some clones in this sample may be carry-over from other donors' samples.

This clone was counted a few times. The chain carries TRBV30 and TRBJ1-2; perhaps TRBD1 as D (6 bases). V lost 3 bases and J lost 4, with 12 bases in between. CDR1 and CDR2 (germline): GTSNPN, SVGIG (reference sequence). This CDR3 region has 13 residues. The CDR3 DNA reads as TGTGCCTGGAGCGGACAGACTTTCTATGGCTACACCTTC. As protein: CAWSGQTFYGYTF. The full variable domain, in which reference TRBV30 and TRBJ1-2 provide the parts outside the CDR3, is SQTIHQWPATLVQPVGSPLSLECTVEGTSNPNLYWYRQAAGRGLQLLFYSVGIGQISSEVPQNLSASRPQDRQFILSSKKLLLSDSGFYLCAWSGQTFYGYTFGSGTRLTVV.

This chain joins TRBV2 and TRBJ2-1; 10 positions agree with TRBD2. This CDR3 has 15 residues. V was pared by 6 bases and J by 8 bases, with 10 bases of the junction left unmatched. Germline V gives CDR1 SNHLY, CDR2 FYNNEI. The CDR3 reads CASRQSSGSGDEQFF. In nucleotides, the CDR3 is TGTGCCAGCAGGCAATCTAGCGGGAGTGGGGATGAGCAGTTCTTC.

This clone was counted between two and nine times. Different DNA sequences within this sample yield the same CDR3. The CDR3 protein is CASSLGGDYGYTF. As DNA, the CDR3 is TGTGCCAGCAGCTTGGGAGGGGACTATGGCTACACCTTC. The chain employs TRBV5-6 and TRBJ1-2; TRBD1 might be the D (5 bases). The V gene lost 0 bases and the J gene lost 3 bases, with 6 bases spanning the gap. The germline V gene encodes CDR1 SGHDT and CDR2 YYEEEE. The CDR3 is 13 amino acids.

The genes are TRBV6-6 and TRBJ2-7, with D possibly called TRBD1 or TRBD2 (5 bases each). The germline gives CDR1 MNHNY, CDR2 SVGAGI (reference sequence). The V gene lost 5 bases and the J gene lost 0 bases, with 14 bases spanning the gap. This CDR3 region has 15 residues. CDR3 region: CASSHGTGSSYEQYF. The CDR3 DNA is TGTGCCAGCAGTCACGGGACGGGAAGCTCCTACGAGCAGTACTTC.

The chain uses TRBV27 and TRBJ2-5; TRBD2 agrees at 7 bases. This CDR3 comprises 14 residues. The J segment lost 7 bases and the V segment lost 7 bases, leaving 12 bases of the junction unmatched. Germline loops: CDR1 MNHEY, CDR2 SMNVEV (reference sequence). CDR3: CASKGGAGVGTQYF. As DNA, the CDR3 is TGTGCCAGCAAAGGTGGGGCGGGAGTCGGGACCCAGTACTTC.

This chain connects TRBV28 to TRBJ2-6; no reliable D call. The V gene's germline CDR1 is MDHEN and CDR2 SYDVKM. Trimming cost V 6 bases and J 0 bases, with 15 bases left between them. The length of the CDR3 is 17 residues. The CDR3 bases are TGTGCCAGCAGCAAACTTTCACGATTCTCTGGGGCCAACGTCCTGACTTTC. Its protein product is CASSKLSRFSGANVLTF.

For the CDR3, the DNA is TGTGCCAGCAGCTTGAGGACTAGCGGGGGGGACATTCAGTACTTC. The encoded protein is CASSLRTSGGDIQYF. The genes are TRBV7-2 and TRBJ2-4; 15 bases are shared with TRBD2. The CDR3 runs 15 residues. Germline values: CDR1 SGHTA, CDR2 FQGNSA. V dropped 3 bases and J dropped 8; count of bases not matched to a gene: 2. Full variable domain (rest looked up from reference TRBV7-2 and TRBJ2-4): GAGVSQSPSNKVTEKGKDVELRCDPISGHTALYWYRQSLGQGLEFLIYFQGNSAPDKSGLPSDRFSAERTGGSVSTLTIQRTQQEDSAVYLCASSLRTSGGDIQYFGAGTRLSVL.

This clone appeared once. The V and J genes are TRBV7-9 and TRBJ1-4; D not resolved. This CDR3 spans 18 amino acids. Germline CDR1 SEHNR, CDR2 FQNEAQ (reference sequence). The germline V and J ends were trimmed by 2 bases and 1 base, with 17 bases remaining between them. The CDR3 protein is CASSLLTRWGVTNEKLFF. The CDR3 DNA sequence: TGTGCCAGCAGCTTACTGACCCGCTGGGGAGTAACTAATGAAAAACTGTTTTTT.

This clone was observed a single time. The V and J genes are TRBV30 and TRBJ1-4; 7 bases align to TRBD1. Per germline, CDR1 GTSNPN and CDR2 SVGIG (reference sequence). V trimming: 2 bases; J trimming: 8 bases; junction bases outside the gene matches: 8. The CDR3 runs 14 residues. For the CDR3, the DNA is TGTGCCTGGAGTTTGGGCAGGGGGGGAGAAAAACTGTTTTTT. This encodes CAWSLGRGGEKLFF.

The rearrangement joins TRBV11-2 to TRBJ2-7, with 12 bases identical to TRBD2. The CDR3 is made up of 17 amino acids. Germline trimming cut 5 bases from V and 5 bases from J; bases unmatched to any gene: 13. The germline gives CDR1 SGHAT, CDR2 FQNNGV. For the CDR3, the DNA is TGTGCCAGCAGCCTGCTGACTAGCGGGAGACCCGGCGACGAGCAGTACTTC. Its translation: CASSLLTSGRPGDEQYF. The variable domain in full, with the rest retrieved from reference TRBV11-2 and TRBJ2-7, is EAGVAQSPRYKIIEKRQSVAFWCNPISGHATLYWYQQILGQGPKLLIQFQNNGVVDDSQLPKDRFSAERLKGVDSTLKIQPAKLEDSAVYLCASSLLTSGRPGDEQYFGPGTRLTVT.

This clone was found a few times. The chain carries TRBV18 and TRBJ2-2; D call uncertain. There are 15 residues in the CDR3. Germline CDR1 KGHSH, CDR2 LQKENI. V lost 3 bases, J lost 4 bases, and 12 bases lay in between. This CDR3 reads CASSPSTTATGELFF. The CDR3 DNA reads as TGTGCCAGCTCACCGAGTACCACGGCCACCGGGGAGCTGTTTTTT.

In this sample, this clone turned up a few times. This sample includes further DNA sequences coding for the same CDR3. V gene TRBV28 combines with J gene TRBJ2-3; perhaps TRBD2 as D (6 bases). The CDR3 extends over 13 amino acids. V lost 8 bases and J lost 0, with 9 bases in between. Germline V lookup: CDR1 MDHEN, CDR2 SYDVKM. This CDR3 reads CASGRPSTDTQYF. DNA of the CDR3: TGTGCCAGCGGGAGGCCCAGCACAGATACGCAGTATTTT.

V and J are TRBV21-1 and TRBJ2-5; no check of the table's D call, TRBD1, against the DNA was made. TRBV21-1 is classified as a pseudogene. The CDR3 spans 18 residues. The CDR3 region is CASSKLVSTGGKEETQYF. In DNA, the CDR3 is TGTGCCAGCAGCAAACTAGTGTCGACAGGGGGCAAGGAAGAGACCCAGTACTTC.

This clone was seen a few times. The CDR3 DNA is TGCAGCGCTCTCGGGGGTGCTGATCAGCCCCAGCATTTT. This codes for CSALGGADQPQHF. The gene calls are TRBV29-1 and TRBJ1-5; D might be TRBD1 (5 bases). Trimming pared 7 bases from V and 5 bases from J, leaving 15 bases between. Per germline, CDR1 SQVTM and CDR2 ANQGSEA. The CDR3 runs 13 residues.

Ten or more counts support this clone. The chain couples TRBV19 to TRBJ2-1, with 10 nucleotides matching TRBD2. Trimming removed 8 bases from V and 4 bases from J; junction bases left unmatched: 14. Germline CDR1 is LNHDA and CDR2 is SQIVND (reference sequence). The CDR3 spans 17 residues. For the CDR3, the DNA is TGTGCCAGTTCCGGGACTAGCGCCTTCCACCTTTACAATGAGCAGTTCTTC. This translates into CASSGTSAFHLYNEQFF.

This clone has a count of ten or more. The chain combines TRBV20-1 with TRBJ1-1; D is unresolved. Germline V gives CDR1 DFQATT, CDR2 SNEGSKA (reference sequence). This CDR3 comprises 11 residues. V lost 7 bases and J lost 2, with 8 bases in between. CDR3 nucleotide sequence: TGCAGTGAACAATTAAACACTGAAGCTTTCTTT. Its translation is CSEQLNTEAFF.

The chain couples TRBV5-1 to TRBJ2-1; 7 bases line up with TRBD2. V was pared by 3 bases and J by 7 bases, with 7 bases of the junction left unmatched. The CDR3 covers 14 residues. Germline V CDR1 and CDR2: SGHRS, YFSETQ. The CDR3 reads CASSWRGSGNEQFF. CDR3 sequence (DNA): TGCGCCAGCAGCTGGAGGGGTAGCGGGAATGAGCAGTTCTTC.

Here the CDR3 DNA reads TGCGCCAGCAGCCAAGATCGGGGGACATTTGGGAATGAAAAACTGTTTTTT. It translates to CASSQDRGTFGNEKLFF. This chain uses TRBV4-1 with TRBJ1-4; possibly TRBD1 for D (6 bases). The ends were cut back, 0 bases at V and 5 bases at J, with 16 bases in the middle. CDR1 and CDR2 from the germline V gene are MGHRA and YSYEKL. The CDR3 runs 17 residues.

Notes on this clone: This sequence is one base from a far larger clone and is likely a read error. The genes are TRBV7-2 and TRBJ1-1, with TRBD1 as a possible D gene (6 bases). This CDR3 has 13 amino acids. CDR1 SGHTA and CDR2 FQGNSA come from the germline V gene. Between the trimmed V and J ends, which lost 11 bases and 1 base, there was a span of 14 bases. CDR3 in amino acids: CAGIWTANTEAFF. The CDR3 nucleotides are TGTGCCGGCATATGGACAGCGAACACTGAAGCTTTCTTT.

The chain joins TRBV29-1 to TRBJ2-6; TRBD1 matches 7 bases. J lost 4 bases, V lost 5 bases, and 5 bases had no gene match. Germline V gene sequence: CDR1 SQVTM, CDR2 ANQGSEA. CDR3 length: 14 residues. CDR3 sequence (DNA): TGCAGCGTTACACAGGGGACCGGGGCCAACGTCCTGACTTTC. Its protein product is CSVTQGTGANVLTF.

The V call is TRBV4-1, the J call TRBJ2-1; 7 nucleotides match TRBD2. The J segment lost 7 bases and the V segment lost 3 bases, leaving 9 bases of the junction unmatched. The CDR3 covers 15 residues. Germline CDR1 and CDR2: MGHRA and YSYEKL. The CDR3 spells CASSQQRGRKNEQFF. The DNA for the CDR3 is TGCGCCAGCAGCCAGCAGCGGGGTAGGAAGAATGAGCAGTTCTTC.